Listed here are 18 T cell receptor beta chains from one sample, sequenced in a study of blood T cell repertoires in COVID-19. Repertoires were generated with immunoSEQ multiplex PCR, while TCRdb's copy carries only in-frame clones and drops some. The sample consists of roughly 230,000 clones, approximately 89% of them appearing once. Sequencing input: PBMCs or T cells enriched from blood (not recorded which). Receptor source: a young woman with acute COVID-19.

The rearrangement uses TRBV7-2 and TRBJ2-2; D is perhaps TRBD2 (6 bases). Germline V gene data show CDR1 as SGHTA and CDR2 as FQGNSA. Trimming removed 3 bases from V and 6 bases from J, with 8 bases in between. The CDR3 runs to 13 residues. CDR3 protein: CASSFQRAGELFF. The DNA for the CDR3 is TGTGCCAGCAGCTTCCAGCGGGCCGGGGAGCTGTTTTTT.

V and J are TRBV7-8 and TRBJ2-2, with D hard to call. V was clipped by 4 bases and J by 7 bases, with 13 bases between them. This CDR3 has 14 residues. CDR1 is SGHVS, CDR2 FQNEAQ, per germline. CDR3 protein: CASSSSSSIGELFF. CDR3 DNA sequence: TGTGCCAGCAGCTCTTCCTCGTCTATCGGGGAGCTGTTTTTT.

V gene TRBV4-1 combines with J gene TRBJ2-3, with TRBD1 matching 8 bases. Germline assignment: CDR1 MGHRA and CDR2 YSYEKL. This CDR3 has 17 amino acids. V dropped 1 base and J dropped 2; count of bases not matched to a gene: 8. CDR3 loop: CASSQVTRDRTTDTQYF. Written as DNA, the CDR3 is TGCGCCAGCAGCCAAGTAACCCGGGACAGGACCACAGATACGCAGTATTTT.

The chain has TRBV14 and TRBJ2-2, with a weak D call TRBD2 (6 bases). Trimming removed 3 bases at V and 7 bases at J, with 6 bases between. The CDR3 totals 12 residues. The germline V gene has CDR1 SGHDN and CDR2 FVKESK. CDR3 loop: CASSHSGGELFF. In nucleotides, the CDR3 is TGTGCCAGCAGCCATAGCGGCGGGGAGCTGTTTTTT.

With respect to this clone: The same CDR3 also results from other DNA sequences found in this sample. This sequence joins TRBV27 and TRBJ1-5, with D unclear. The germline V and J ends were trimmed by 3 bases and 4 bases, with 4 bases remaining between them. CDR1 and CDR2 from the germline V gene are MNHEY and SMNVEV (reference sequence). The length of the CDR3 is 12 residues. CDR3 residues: CASSFLNQPQHF. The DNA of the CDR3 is TGTGCCAGCAGTTTCCTAAATCAGCCCCAGCATTTT.

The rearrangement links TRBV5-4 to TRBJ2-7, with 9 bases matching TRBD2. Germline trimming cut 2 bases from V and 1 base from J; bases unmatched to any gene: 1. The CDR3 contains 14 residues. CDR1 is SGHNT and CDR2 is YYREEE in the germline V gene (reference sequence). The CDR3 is CASSFSGGSYEQYF. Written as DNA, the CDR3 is TGTGCCAGCAGCTTCAGCGGGGGGTCCTACGAGCAGTACTTC.

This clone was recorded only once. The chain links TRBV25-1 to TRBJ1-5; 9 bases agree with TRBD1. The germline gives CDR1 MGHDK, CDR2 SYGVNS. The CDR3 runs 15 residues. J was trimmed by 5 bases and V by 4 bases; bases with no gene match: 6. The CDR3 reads CASSVGTGSYQPQHF. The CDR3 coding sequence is TGTGCCAGCAGTGTTGGGACAGGGAGCTATCAGCCCCAGCATTTT.

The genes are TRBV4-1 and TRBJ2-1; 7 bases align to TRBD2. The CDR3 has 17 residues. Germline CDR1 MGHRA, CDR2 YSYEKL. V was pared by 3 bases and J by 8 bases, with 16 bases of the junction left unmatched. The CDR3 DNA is TGCGCCAGCAGCCAGCCCCGAACTAGCGCAAGAACGGATGAGCAGTTCTTC. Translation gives CASSQPRTSARTDEQFF.

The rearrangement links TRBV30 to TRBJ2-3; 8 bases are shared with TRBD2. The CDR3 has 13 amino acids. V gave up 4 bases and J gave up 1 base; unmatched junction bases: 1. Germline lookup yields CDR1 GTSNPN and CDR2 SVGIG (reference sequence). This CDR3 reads CAWKAGGTDTQYF. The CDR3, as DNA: TGTGCCTGGAAAGCGGGGGGCACAGATACGCAGTATTTT.

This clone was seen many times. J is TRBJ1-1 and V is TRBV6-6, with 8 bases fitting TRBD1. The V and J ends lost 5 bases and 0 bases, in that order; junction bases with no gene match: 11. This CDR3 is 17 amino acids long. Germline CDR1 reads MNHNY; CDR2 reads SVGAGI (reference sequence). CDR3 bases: TGTGCCAGCAGTCGATTTAGGACAGGGCTGATGAACACTGAAGCTTTCTTT. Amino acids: CASSRFRTGLMNTEAFF.

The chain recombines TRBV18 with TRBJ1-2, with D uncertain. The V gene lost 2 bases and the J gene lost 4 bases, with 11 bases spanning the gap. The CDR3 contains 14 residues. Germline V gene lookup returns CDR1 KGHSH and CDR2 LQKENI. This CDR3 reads CASSPKGDSYGYTF. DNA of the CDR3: TGTGCCAGCTCACCAAAGGGAGATTCCTATGGCTACACCTTC.

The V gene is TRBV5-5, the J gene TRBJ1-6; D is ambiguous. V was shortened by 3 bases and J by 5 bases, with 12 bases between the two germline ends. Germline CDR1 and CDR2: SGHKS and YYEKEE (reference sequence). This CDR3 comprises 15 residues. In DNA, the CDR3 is TGTGCCAGCAGCTACTCATACGGTAATAATTCACCCCTCCACTTT. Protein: CASSYSYGNNSPLHF. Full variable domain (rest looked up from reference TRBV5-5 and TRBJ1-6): DAGVTQSPTHLIKTRGQQVTLRCSPISGHKSVSWYQQVLGQGPQFIFQYYEKEERGRGNFPDRFSARQFPNYSSELNVNALLLGDSALYLCASSYSYGNNSPLHFGNGTRLTVT.

The CDR3 bases are TGCGCCAGCAGCTTGGTCCCAGCGGGGGGGCCAACCGGGGAGCTGTTTTTT. It translates to CASSLVPAGGPTGELFF. V gene TRBV5-1 combines with J gene TRBJ2-2; 10 bases map to TRBD2. This CDR3 spans 17 amino acids. With 0 bases clipped from V and 5 bases from J, the junction kept 7 bases outside the gene matches. The germline V gene encodes CDR1 SGHRS and CDR2 YFSETQ.

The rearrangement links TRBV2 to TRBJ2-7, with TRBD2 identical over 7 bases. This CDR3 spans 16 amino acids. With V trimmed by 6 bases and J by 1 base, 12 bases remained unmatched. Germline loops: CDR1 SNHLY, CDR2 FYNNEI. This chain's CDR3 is CASSLRSLAESYEQYF. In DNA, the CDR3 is TGTGCCAGCAGCCTGAGGTCCCTAGCGGAGTCCTACGAGCAGTACTTC.

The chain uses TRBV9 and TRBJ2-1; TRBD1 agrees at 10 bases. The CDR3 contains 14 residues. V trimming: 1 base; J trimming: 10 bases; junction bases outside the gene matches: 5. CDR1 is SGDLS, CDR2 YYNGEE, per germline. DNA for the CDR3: TGTGCCAGCAGCGTACTTGGGACAGGGGACGAGCAGTTCTTC. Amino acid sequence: CASSVLGTGDEQFF.

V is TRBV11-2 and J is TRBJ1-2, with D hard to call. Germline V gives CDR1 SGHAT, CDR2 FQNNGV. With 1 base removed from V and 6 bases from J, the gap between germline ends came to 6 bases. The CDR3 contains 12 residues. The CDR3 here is CASSLGGDGYTF. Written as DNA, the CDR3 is TGTGCCAGCAGCTTAGGGGGAGATGGCTACACCTTC.

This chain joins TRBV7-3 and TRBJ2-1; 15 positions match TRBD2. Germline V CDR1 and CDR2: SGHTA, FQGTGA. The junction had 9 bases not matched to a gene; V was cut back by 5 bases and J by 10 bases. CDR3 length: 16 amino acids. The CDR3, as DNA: TGTGCCAGCAGCCTTGGGACTAGCGGGGGGCAACAGGAGCAGTTCTTC. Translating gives CASSLGTSGGQQEQFF.

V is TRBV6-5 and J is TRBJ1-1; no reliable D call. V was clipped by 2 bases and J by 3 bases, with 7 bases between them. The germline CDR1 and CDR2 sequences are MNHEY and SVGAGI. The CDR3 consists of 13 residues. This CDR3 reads CASSYNGDTEAFF. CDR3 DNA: TGTGCCAGCAGTTACAACGGGGACACTGAAGCTTTCTTT.